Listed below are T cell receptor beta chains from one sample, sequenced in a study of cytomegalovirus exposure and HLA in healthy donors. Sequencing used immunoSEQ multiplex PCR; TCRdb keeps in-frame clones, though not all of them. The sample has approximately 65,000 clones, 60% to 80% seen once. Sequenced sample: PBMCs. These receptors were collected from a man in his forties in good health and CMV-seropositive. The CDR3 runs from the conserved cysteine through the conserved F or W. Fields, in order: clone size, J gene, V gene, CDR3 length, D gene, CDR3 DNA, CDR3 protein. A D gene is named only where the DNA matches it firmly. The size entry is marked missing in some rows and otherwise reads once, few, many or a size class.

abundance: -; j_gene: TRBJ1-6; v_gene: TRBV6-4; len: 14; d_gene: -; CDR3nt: TGTGCCAGCAGTGACGGGAGGCCGAATTCACCCCTCCACTTT; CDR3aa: CASSDGRPNSPLHF
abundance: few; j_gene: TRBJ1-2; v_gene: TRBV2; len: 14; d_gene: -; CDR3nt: TGTGCCAGCAGGCGCGTCGGGGCTAACTATGGCTACACCTTC; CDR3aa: CASRRVGANYGYTF
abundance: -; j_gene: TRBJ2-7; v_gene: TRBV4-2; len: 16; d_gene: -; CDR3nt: TGTGCCAGCAGCCGGGGAGGGGGGGGAGAAGGGTACGAGCAGTACTTC; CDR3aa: CASSRGGGGEGYEQYF
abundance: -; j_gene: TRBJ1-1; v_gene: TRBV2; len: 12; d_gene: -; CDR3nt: TGTGCCAGCAGTAGACAGCACACTGAAGCTTTCTTT; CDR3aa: CASSRQHTEAFF
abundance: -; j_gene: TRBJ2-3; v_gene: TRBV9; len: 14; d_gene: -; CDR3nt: TGTGCCTCTCAAGAGGGCGGCAGCACAGATACGCAGTATTTT; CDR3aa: CASQEGGSTDTQYF
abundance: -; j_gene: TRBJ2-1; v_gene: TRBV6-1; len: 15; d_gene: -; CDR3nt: TGTGCCAGCAGTGAAGCGGGGGCCGATCACAATGAGCAGTTCTTC; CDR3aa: CASSEAGADHNEQFF
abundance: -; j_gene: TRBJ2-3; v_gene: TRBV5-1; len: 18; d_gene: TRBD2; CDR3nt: TGCGCCAGCAGCTTGGTTCTAGCGGGAGGTACTAGCACAGATACGCAGTATTTT; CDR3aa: CASSLVLAGGTSTDTQYF
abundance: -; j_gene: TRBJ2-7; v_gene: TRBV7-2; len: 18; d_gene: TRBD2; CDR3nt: TGTGCCAGCAGCTACCAGGCTAGCGGGCCCCTCGGGACCTACGAGCAGTACTTC; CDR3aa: CASSYQASGPLGTYEQYF
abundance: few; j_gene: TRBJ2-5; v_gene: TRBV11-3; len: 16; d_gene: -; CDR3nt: TGTGCCAGCAGCTTAGGGGTCCGGGACTCCCAAGAGACCCAGTACTTC; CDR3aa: CASSLGVRDSQETQYF
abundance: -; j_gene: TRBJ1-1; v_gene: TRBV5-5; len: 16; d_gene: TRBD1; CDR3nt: TGTGCCAGCAGCCGGACTCAGGGGGCACTTCACACTGAAGCTTTCTTT; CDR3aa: CASSRTQGALHTEAFF
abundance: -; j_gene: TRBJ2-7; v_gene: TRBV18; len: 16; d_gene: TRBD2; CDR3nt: TGTGCCAGCTCACCAGCGCTAGCGGGGGGCGGGTACGAGCAGTACTTC; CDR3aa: CASSPALAGGGYEQYF
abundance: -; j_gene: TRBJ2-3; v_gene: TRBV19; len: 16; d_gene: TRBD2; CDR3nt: TGTGCCAGTACCCCCGGTGGGGTTGGGGGGGCAGATACGCAGTATTTT; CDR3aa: CASTPGGVGGADTQYF
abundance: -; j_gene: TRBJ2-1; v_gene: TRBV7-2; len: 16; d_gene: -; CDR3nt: TGTGCCAGCAGCTTAGTATCGGGATATGATATCAATGAGCAGTTCTTC; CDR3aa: CASSLVSGYDINEQFF
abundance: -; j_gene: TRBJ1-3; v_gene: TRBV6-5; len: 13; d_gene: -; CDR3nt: TGTGCCAGCAGTCGAGACAGGGGAAACACCATATATTTT; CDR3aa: CASSRDRGNTIYF
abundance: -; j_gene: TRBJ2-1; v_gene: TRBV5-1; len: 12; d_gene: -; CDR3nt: TGCGCCAGCAACCCGCCAGGGGATGAGCAGTTCTTC; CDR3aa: CASNPPGDEQFF
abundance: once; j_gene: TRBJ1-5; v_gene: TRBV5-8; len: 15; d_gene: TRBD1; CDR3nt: TGTGCCAGCAGTCCCGGGACAGTCGGAATTCAGCCCCAGCATTTT; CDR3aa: CASSPGTVGIQPQHF
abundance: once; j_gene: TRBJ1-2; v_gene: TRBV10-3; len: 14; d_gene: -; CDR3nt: TGTGCCATCAGGGGGGGGGCGGAAGACTATGGCTACACCTTC; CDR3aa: CAIRGGAEDYGYTF
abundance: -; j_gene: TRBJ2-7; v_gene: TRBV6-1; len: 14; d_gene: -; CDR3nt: TGTGCCAGCACCCAAGGGACAAACCCCTACGAGCAGTACTTC; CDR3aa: CASTQGTNPYEQYF
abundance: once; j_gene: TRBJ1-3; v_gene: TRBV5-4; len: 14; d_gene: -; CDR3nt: TGTGCCAGCAGGAAGGAGCTTTCTGGAAACACCATATATTTT; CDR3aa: CASRKELSGNTIYF
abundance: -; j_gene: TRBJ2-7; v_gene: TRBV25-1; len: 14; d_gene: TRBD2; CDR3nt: TGTGCCAGCAGTGAATACGGGGGGGGTTACGAGCAGTACTTC; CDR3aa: CASSEYGGGYEQYF
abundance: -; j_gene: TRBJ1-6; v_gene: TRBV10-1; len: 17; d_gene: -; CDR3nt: TGCGCCAGCAGTGAGTGCGGGGATAGCTCCTATAATTCACCCCTCCACTTT; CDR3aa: CASSECGDSSYNSPLHF
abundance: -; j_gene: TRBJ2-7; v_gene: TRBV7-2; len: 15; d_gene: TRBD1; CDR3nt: TGTGCCAGCAGCTCACCCAACTCAGGGGGCCGGGAGCAGTACTTC; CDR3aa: CASSSPNSGGREQYF
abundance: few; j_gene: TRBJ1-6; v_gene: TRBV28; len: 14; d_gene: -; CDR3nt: TGTGCCAGCTACTTAGGCGGGAGTCCCGGGTCCCTCCACTTT; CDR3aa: CASYLGGSPGSLHF
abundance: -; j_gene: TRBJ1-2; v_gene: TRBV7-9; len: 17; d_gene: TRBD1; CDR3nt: TGTGCCAGCAGCCAAACTAGAAACAGGGGGCGCATCGGGAGCTACACCTTC; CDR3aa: CASSQTRNRGRIGSYTF
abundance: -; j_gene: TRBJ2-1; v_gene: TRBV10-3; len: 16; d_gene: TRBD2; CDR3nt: TGTGCCATCAGTATACCGGGACTAGCGGGAGTCAATGAGCAGTTCTTC; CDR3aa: CAISIPGLAGVNEQFF
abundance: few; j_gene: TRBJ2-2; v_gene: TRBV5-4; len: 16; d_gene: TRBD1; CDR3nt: TGTGCCAGCAGCTTACCTGGGACAGACAGAACCGGGGAGCTGTTTTTT; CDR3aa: CASSLPGTDRTGELFF
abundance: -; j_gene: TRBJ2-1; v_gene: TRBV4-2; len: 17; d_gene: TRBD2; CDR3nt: TGTGCCAGCACAGGTACTAGCGGGAGGTCGGGGGGCAATGAGCAGTTCTTC; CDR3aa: CASTGTSGRSGGNEQFF
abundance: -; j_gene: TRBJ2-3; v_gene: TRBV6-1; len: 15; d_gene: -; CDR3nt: TGTGCCAGCAGTTCTCAACAGGTTAGCACAGATACGCAGTATTTT; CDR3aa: CASSSQQVSTDTQYF
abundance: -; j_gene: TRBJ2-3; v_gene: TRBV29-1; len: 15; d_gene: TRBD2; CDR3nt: TGCAGCGTCCCCAAGGTGGCTAGCGGGGAAGGTACGCAGTATTTT; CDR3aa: CSVPKVASGEGTQYF
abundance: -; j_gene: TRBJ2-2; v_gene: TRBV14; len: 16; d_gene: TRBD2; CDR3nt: TGTGCCAGCAGCCACGGACTAGCGGAGAACACCGGGGAGCTGTTTTTT; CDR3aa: CASSHGLAENTGELFF
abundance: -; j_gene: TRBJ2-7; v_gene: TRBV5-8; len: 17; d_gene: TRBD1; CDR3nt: TGTGCCAGCACGATCTTATACAGGGGTCCTAGCTCCTACGAGCAGTACTTC; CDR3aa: CASTILYRGPSSYEQYF
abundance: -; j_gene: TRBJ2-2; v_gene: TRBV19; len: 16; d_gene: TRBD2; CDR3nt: TGTGCCAGTAGTATCGGACTAGCGGGACGTACCGGGGAGCTGTTTTTT; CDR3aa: CASSIGLAGRTGELFF
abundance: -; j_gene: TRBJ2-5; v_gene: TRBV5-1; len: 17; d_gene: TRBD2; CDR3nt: TGCGCCAGCAGGCCCGGGACTAGCGGGAGGCTCCAAGAGACCCAGTACTTC; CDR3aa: CASRPGTSGRLQETQYF
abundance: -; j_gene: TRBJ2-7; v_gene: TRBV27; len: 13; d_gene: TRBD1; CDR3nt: TGTGCCAGCAGCGTCGGACAGGGGTACGAGCAGTACTTC; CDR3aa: CASSVGQGYEQYF
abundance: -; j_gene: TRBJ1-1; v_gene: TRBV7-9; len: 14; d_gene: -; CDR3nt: TGTGCCAGCAGCTTCCGGGTCTCGAACACTGAAGCTTTCTTT; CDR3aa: CASSFRVSNTEAFF
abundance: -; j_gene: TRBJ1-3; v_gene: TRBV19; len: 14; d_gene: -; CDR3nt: TGTGCCAGTAGCCCATCGGGTTCTGGAAACACCATATATTTT; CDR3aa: CASSPSGSGNTIYF
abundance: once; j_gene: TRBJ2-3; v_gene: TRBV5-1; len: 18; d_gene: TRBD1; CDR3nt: TGCGCCAGCAGCTCAAAGACAGGGGTGTTGTGGGCCACAGATACGCAGTATTTT; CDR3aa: CASSSKTGVLWATDTQYF
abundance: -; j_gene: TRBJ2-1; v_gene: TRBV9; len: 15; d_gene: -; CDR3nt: TGTGCCAGCAGCGTAGATCTGAGCTCCTACAATGAGCAGTTCTTC; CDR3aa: CASSVDLSSYNEQFF
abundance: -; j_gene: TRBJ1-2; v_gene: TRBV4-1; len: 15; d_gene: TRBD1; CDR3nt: TGCGCCAGCAGCCAAGATGGACAGGGTAGCTATGGCTACACCTTC; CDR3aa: CASSQDGQGSYGYTF
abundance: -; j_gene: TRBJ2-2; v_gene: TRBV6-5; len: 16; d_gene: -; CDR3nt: TGTGCCAGCAGTTACTCAGCGGGGCAGGGGACCGGGGAGCTGTTTTTT; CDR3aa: CASSYSAGQGTGELFF
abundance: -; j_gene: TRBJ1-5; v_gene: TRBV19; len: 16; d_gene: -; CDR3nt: TGTGCCAGTATCTTCGGACGGACTTATAGCAATCAGCCCCAGCATTTT; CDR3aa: CASIFGRTYSNQPQHF
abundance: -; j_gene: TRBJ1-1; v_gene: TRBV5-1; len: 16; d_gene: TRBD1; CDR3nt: TGCGCCAGCAGCTTGGAAAGAGGGACAGGGCGGACTGAAGCTTTCTTT; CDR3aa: CASSLERGTGRTEAFF
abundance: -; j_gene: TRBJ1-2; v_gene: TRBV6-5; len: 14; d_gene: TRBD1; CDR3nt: TGTGCGTGTGGTCCGGGACAGGGGAGGGATGGCTACACCTTC; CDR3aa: CACGPGQGRDGYTF
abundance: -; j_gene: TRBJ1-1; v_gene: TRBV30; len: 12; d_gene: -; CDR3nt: TGTGCCTGGACAGGGCTTGACACTGAAGCTTTCTTT; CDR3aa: CAWTGLDTEAFF